The 26 T cell receptor beta chains listed next were all sequenced from one sample in a study of beta chain features in type 1 diabetes. Of the isolated RNA, all was reverse transcribed, and so the sequenced material was expressed TCRB transcripts. Sequencing was performed with immunoSEQ multiplex PCR; in TCRdb, only in-frame clones are kept and a portion is missing. The sample lists 300,000 to 400,000 clones; roughly a tenth were seen once. No cognate antigen is known for these TCRs. Findings and limits, study-wide: Moderately but significantly shorter TCRB CDR3s were found in Type 1 diabetes patients in all four CD4+ subsets.

The sequenced sample consisted of central memory CD4+ T cells from blood. The receptors derive from a man aged 25-45 years with type 1 diabetes.

This rearrangement joins TRBV5-1 to TRBJ2-7; 7 bases match TRBD2. The length of the CDR3 is 17 residues. The germline V gene encodes CDR1 SGHRS and CDR2 YFSETQ. V shed 0 bases, J shed 2 bases, and the junction held 11 bases outside the gene matches. CDR3 residues: CASSLGFFDGGTYEQYF. DNA of the CDR3: TGCGCCAGCAGCTTGGGCTTTTTTGACGGGGGGACCTACGAGCAGTACTTC.

The chain has TRBV28 and TRBJ2-1, with a tentative D call TRBD2 (5 bases). This CDR3 region has 13 residues. Germline V gives CDR1 MDHEN, CDR2 SYDVKM. V lost 7 bases, J lost 4 bases, and 11 bases lay in between. CDR3: CASIPPGYNEQFF. DNA of the CDR3: TGTGCCAGCATCCCCCCGGGGTACAATGAGCAGTTCTTC.

A few counts support this clone. This chain connects TRBV28 to TRBJ1-5; D perhaps matches TRBD1 (5 bases). The ends were cut back, 8 bases at V and 7 bases at J, with 18 bases in the middle. The CDR3 runs 14 residues. CDR1 is MDHEN, CDR2 SYDVKM, per germline. CDR3 residues: CASLAGGSGQPQHF. CDR3 bases: TGTGCCAGCCTTGCGGGGGGATCGGGGCAGCCCCAGCATTTT. The whole variable domain, filled in from reference TRBV28 and TRBJ1-5, reads DVKVTQSSRYLVKRTGEKVFLECVQDMDHENMFWYRQDPGLGLRLIYFSYDVKMKEKGDIPEGYSVSREKKERFSLILESASTNQTSMYLCASLAGGSGQPQHFGDGTRLSIL.

In this sample, this clone turned up a few times. This chain uses TRBV7-2 with TRBJ1-4; 10 positions agree with TRBD1. Germline CDR1 SGHTA, CDR2 FQGNSA. V gave up 2 bases and J gave up 4 bases; unmatched junction bases: 4. There are 16 residues in the CDR3. The CDR3 sequence is CASSLIGQGVNEKLFF. The CDR3 DNA reads TGTGCCAGCAGCTTAATCGGACAGGGGGTTAATGAAAAACTGTTTTTT.

The sample holds a few counts of this clone. The rearrangement links TRBV5-1 to TRBJ2-1, with D perhaps matching TRBD1 (6 bases). V shed 2 bases and J shed 6 bases, with 18 bases lying between them. CDR3 length equals 16 residues. Germline-derived CDR1 and CDR2 are SGHRS and YFSETQ. CDR3: CASSFAPIQGGNEQFF. The CDR3 region has the DNA TGCGCCAGCAGCTTTGCGCCTATACAGGGTGGCAATGAGCAGTTCTTC.

This clone was detected only a few times. The DNA of the CDR3 is TGCGCCAGCAGTTCTTTGCCACTAGCGGGAGCCGGGGAGCTGTTTTTT. Protein sequence: CASSSLPLAGAGELFF. The V and J genes are TRBV5-1 and TRBJ2-2; 11 positions match TRBD2. The J segment lost 6 bases and the V segment lost 5 bases, leaving 9 bases of the junction unmatched. This CDR3 is 16 amino acids long. In germline, CDR1 is SGHRS, CDR2 YFSETQ.

The chain recombines TRBV7-3 with TRBJ1-2; 8 nucleotides align to TRBD1. The CDR3 covers 16 residues. V dropped 5 bases and J dropped 6; count of bases not matched to a gene: 14. The germline CDR1 and CDR2 sequences are SGHTA and FQGTGA. CDR3 DNA sequence: TGTGCCAGCAGCACAAATCCGGGACAGGCTCCCCATGGCTACACCTTC. Translated, it gives CASSTNPGQAPHGYTF. The variable domain in full, with the rest retrieved from reference TRBV7-3 and TRBJ1-2, is GAGVSQTPSNKVTEKGKYVELRCDPISGHTALYWYRQSLGQGPEFLIYFQGTGAADDSGLPNDRFFAVRPEGSVSTLKIQRTERGDSAVYLCASSTNPGQAPHGYTFGSGTRLTVV.

The chain is built from TRBV7-2 and TRBJ1-4; maybe TRBD1 (5 bases). Trimming stripped 5 bases from V and 5 bases from J, with 9 bases between. Germline V gene data show CDR1 as SGHTA and CDR2 as FQGNSA. The CDR3 spans 13 residues. CDR3 DNA sequence: TGTGCCAGCAGCCGTAGGGGAAATGAAAAACTGTTTTTT. Protein product: CASSRRGNEKLFF.

This clone was seen many times. This chain joins TRBV28 and TRBJ2-5; the D is unclear. The CDR3 has 12 residues. V was shortened by 5 bases and J by 1 base, with 5 bases between the two germline ends. CDR1 and CDR2 from the germline V gene are MDHEN and SYDVKM. This CDR3 reads CASSEAQETQYF. As DNA, the CDR3 is TGTGCCAGCAGTGAGGCCCAAGAGACCCAGTACTTC.

The chain uses TRBV11-2 and TRBJ2-5; D is perhaps TRBD1 (6 bases). The CDR3 runs to 15 residues. The germline CDR1 and CDR2 sequences are SGHAT and FQNNGV. The V and J ends lost 4 bases and 3 bases respectively, with 15 bases between them. The CDR3 region is CASSWRWGREETQYF. CDR3 nucleotides: TGTGCCAGCAGCTGGAGGTGGGGGCGCGAAGAGACCCAGTACTTC.

This clone has just a few counts. The chain joins TRBV7-9 to TRBJ2-3; 7 nucleotides agree with TRBD2. V lost 8 bases to trimming and J lost 2 bases; unmatched junction nucleotides: 19. The CDR3 is 18 residues long. CDR1 and CDR2 from the germline V gene are SEHNR and FQNEAQ (reference sequence). CDR3 nucleotides: TGTGCCAGCGGAGCTCTGGGCGGGAGCGGGATATTCACAGATACGCAGTATTTT. Its translation is CASGALGGSGIFTDTQYF.

The chain combines TRBV18 with TRBJ1-5, with 8 bases fitting TRBD1. Germline CDR1 and CDR2: KGHSH and LQKENI. Germline trimming cut 6 bases from V and 4 bases from J; bases unmatched to any gene: 8. The CDR3 runs to 15 residues. CDR3 sequence: CASSLGRGPNQPQHF. In DNA form, the CDR3 reads TGTGCCAGCTCCCTTGGCAGGGGGCCAAATCAGCCCCAGCATTTT.

This clone was counted only a few times. The genes are TRBV28 and TRBJ2-2; D perhaps matches TRBD1 (6 bases). The CDR3 has 13 residues. Germline CDR1 is MDHEN and CDR2 is SYDVKM. Trimming cost V 6 bases and J 6 bases, with 11 bases left between them. This chain's CDR3 is CASRQGHSGELFF. As DNA, the CDR3 is TGTGCCAGCAGGCAGGGGCATTCCGGGGAGCTGTTTTTT.

This clone has ten or more counts. Other DNA sequences within the sample encode an identical CDR3. This chain uses TRBV27 with TRBJ1-5; D ambiguous. CDR3 length: 12 residues. Deletions cut 3 bases from V and 5 bases from J, with 5 bases between. The germline V gene has CDR1 MNHEY and CDR2 SMNVEV (reference sequence). In nucleotides, the CDR3 is TGTGCCAGCAGTTTCTTGGATCAGCCCCAGCATTTT. Its protein is CASSFLDQPQHF.

Only a few counts were recorded for this clone. An end of the junction differs from the germline gene, which may be a read error. The V gene is TRBV4-2, the J gene TRBJ2-1; D remains ambiguous. Germline V gene sequence: CDR1 LGHNA, CDR2 YNFKEQ. The CDR3 covers 13 residues. The chain's CDR3 is CASSQQLASEPFF. In DNA form, the CDR3 reads TGTGCCAGCAGCCAACAACTCGCTAGTGAGCCGTTCTTC.

Remarks on this clone: Different DNA sequences within this sample yield the same CDR3. The chain recombines TRBV7-2 with TRBJ1-1; no clear D gene. V was cut by 5 bases and J by 1 base, with 11 bases left in between. Germline CDR1 reads SGHTA; CDR2 reads FQGNSA. The CDR3 extends over 14 amino acids. CDR3 sequence: CASSLVGGNTEAFF. CDR3 in DNA: TGTGCCAGCAGCCTCGTTGGAGGGAACACTGAAGCTTTCTTT.

The chain couples TRBV6-1 to TRBJ2-7, with 11 nucleotides matching TRBD1. Germline V CDR1 and CDR2: MNHNS, SASEGT. The CDR3 runs to 17 residues. V was clipped by 2 bases and J by 2 bases; unmatched bases: 8. As DNA, the CDR3 is TGTGCCAGCAGTGAACTGCCCCCGGGACAGGGGGCCTACGAGCAGTACTTC. Residues: CASSELPPGQGAYEQYF.

This clone was observed a few times. The V gene is TRBV10-3, the J gene TRBJ1-5, with TRBD1 identical over 11 bases. Trimming at V came to 10 bases and at J to 4 bases, leaving 12 bases not matched to a gene. This CDR3 contains 16 residues. Germline CDR1 and CDR2: ENHRY and SYGVKD. CDR3 protein: CASRTGGRGKNQPQHF. CDR3 coding DNA: TGTGCCAGTCGGACAGGGGGCAGAGGAAAGAATCAGCCCCAGCATTTT.

This clone showed up just a few times. The chain joins TRBV18 to TRBJ2-7, with D maybe TRBD1 (6 bases). This CDR3 spans 16 amino acids. Trimming shortened V by 4 bases and J by 4 bases, and 20 bases separated the two germline ends. CDR1 is KGHSH and CDR2 is LQKENI in the germline V gene. CDR3 in amino acids: CASSLTGGGGSYEQYF. The CDR3 DNA follows: TGTGCCAGCTCACTCACTGGGGGCGGTGGTTCGTACGAGCAGTACTTC.

There are a few counts of this clone. This sequence joins TRBV6-1 and TRBJ1-2, with D unresolved. Trimming removed 5 bases at V and 3 bases at J, with 10 bases between. Looked up from germline, CDR1 is MNHNS and CDR2 is SASEGT. This CDR3 contains 13 residues. CDR3 sequence reads: CASSLPGYYGYTF. The DNA for the CDR3 is TGTGCCAGCAGTCTCCCGGGCTACTATGGCTACACCTTC.

This clone was found a few times. The chain uses TRBV4-2 and TRBJ2-1; D tentatively reads TRBD1 or TRBD2 (6 bases each). Germline V lookup: CDR1 LGHNA, CDR2 YNFKEQ. The germline V and J ends were trimmed by 5 bases and 9 bases, with 23 bases remaining between them. The CDR3 is made up of 16 amino acids. The chain's CDR3 is CASSSQGGGVGGEQFF. CDR3 DNA: TGTGCCAGCAGCTCACAGGGAGGAGGAGTCGGAGGTGAGCAGTTCTTC.

The chain recombines TRBV7-2 with TRBJ2-2; the match to TRBD1 covers 7 bases. V dropped 6 bases and J dropped 1; count of bases not matched to a gene: 5. CDR1 is SGHTA, CDR2 FQGNSA, per germline. The CDR3 totals 15 residues. The CDR3 DNA is TGTGCCAGCAGTAGGGGACAGATGAACACCGGGGAGCTGTTTTTT. It yields the protein CASSRGQMNTGELFF.

This clone showed up many times. This rearrangement joins TRBV5-1 to TRBJ2-1; 7 bases line up with TRBD1. The CDR3 covers 15 residues. CDR1 is SGHRS and CDR2 is YFSETQ in the germline V gene. V was clipped by 0 bases and J by 6 bases; unmatched bases: 6. The CDR3 sequence is CASSLEGQTFNEQFF. The CDR3 DNA reads as TGCGCCAGCAGCTTGGAGGGACAGACATTCAATGAGCAGTTCTTC.

The sample holds a few counts of this clone. The chain combines TRBV4-3 with TRBJ1-2, with D possibly matching TRBD1 (6 bases). V was trimmed by 3 bases and J by 2 bases, leaving 16 bases between them. Germline-derived CDR1 and CDR2 are LGHNA and YSLEER. There are 16 residues in the CDR3. The CDR3 reads CASSQRPGQRNYGYTF. CDR3 coding DNA: TGCGCCAGCAGCCAGAGACCGGGACAACGAAACTATGGCTACACCTTC.

This clone came up many times. The genes are TRBV2 and TRBJ2-5; TRBD1 is a possible D gene (5 bases). The V end was cut by 7 bases, the J end by 2 bases, with 20 bases between. Per the germline V gene, CDR1 is SNHLY and CDR2 is FYNNEI. CDR3 length equals 16 residues. The CDR3 protein is CASTSPRVQAQETQYF. The CDR3 bases are TGTGCCAGCACAAGTCCCAGGGTGCAGGCACAAGAGACCCAGTACTTC.

CDR3 DNA sequence: TGCGCCAGCAGTGACCAGCGCCACTATGGCTACACCTTC. The encoded protein is CASSDQRHYGYTF. The V and J genes are TRBV10-2 and TRBJ1-2; D not certain. Trimming stripped 3 bases from V and 3 bases from J, with 8 bases between. This CDR3 comprises 13 residues. Per the germline V gene, CDR1 is WSHSY and CDR2 is SAAADI.